This note documents a single TCR beta chain sequence. What it binds is unknown. TCRdb called the RACE reads again in MiXCR, with one record for every CDR3 protein. This table holds 80,000 to 100,000 distinct CDR3 sequences, 12% found once. Stated time point: patch test 1, 2 weeks after DPC sensitization. This sample's treatment: therapeutic diphenylcyclopropenone sensitization with weekly scalp DPC. These data come from a study of human T cells and chemical hapten exposure. Regarding the study as a whole: Relative to control repertoires, expanded TCRs gave rise to significantly more large CDR3 similarity clusters.

The CDR3 contains 14 residues. The germline CDR1 and CDR2 sequences are DFQATT and SNEGSKA (reference sequence). Losses at the gene ends were 6 bases for V and 5 bases for J; bases not matched to a gene: 10. The TCR comes from a woman in her thirties or forties with alopecia areata. Some clones in this sample may be carry-over from other donors' samples. This specimen consisted of whole blood, obtained in connection with sensitization to the hapten diphenylcyclopropenone (DPC). The chain has TRBV20-1 and TRBJ2-5, with 9 bases matching TRBD2. CDR3 sequence: CSATEGTSMETQYF. CDR3 nucleotide sequence: TGCAGTGCGACGGAAGGGACTAGCATGGAGACCCAGTACTTC.